These 25 T cell receptor beta chains originate from one sample sequenced in a study of cytomegalovirus exposure and HLA in healthy donors. PCR primers comprised 60 Vbeta and 13 Jbeta primers. TCRdb's copy holds only in-frame clones and misses some; the assay was immunoSEQ multiplex PCR. The repertoire has 130,000 or so clones, over 65% of them found once; the top ten carry around 1.2%. Input material: PBMCs. These receptors all stem from a man aged 50 to 59 in good health and CMV-seronegative.

The rearrangement links TRBV6-4 to TRBJ1-1; D perhaps matches TRBD1 (6 bases). V was pared by 8 bases and J by 1 base, with 8 bases between. Germline lookup yields CDR1 MRHNA and CDR2 SNTAGT. CDR3 length equals 12 residues. CDR3 in DNA: TGTGCCAGCCCACAGGGGAACACTGAAGCTTTCTTT. This translates into CASPQGNTEAFF.

This clone came up once. V and J are TRBV19 and TRBJ2-2; D gene uncertain. Germline CDR1 is LNHDA and CDR2 is SQIVND (reference sequence). V lost 4 bases and J 0 bases, leaving 6 bases between the germline ends. CDR3 length: 14 amino acids. This chain's CDR3 is CASSTFANTGELFF. The CDR3 bases are TGTGCCAGTAGTACGTTCGCGAACACCGGGGAGCTGTTTTTT.

This rearrangement joins TRBV19 to TRBJ1-1, with 8 bases lining up with TRBD1. V shed 7 bases, J shed 5 bases, and the junction held 6 bases outside the gene matches. CDR1 and CDR2 (germline): LNHDA, SQIVND (reference sequence). The CDR3 loop spans 13 amino acids. Here the CDR3 reads CASNGQGGTEAFF. CDR3 DNA: TGTGCCAGTAACGGACAGGGAGGGACTGAAGCTTTCTTT.

The V and J genes are TRBV5-4 and TRBJ1-2; the match to TRBD1 covers 9 bases. CDR1 and CDR2 from the germline V gene are SGHNT and YYREEE (reference sequence). With V trimmed by 4 bases and J by 7 bases, 5 bases remained unmatched. The CDR3 is 13 residues long. CDR3: CASSVTGGIGYTF. CDR3 sequence (DNA): TGTGCCAGCAGCGTGACAGGGGGAATTGGCTACACCTTC.

The chain combines TRBV28 with TRBJ2-1, with D possibly being TRBD2 (6 bases). The CDR3 spans 15 residues. V was pared by 1 base and J by 8 bases, with 15 bases between. Per the germline V gene, CDR1 is MDHEN and CDR2 is SYDVKM. The DNA of the CDR3 is TGTGCCAGCAGTTTATTTGCGGCGGGATCCGATGAGCAGTTCTTC. This gives the protein CASSLFAAGSDEQFF. Based on the CDR3 plus reference TRBV28 and TRBJ2-1, the full variable domain is DVKVTQSSRYLVKRTGEKVFLECVQDMDHENMFWYRQDPGLGLRLIYFSYDVKMKEKGDIPEGYSVSREKKERFSLILESASTNQTSMYLCASSLFAAGSDEQFFGPGTRLTVL.

The chain uses TRBV28 and TRBJ2-7; no firm D call. Germline-derived CDR1 and CDR2 are MDHEN and SYDVKM. Trimming left V 6 bases short and J 5 bases short, with 8 bases between. The length of the CDR3 is 11 residues. The CDR3 protein is CASSPRDEQYF. The CDR3 region has the DNA TGTGCCAGCAGCCCCCGCGACGAGCAGTACTTC.

As to this clone: The same CDR3 also results from other DNA sequences found in this sample. The V gene is TRBV10-3, the J gene TRBJ2-5, with D hard to call. Germline V gene lookup returns CDR1 ENHRY and CDR2 SYGVKD. V was trimmed by 0 bases and J by 5 bases, leaving 4 bases between them. This CDR3 has 12 residues. The DNA of the CDR3 is TGTGCCATCAGTGAGTCGAGCGAGACCCAGTACTTC. Its translation is CAISESSETQYF.

The rearrangement uses TRBV4-2 and TRBJ2-4; tentatively, D is TRBD2 (5 bases). The CDR3 contains 17 residues. CDR1 and CDR2 from the germline V gene are LGHNA and YNFKEQ. Between the trimmed V and J ends, which lost 4 bases and 5 bases, there was a span of 21 bases. The CDR3 nucleotides read TGTGCCAGCAGCCTCTCCGGCCTTTCGGGGATCCAAAACATTCAGTACTTC. Translation gives CASSLSGLSGIQNIQYF.

The DNA of the CDR3 is TGTGCCAGCAGCGCGGGTGGTTCTAACTATGGCTACACCTTC. Protein sequence: CASSAGGSNYGYTF. The genes are TRBV9 and TRBJ1-2; D gene uncertain. The V and J ends lost 3 bases and 0 bases respectively, with 9 bases between them. CDR1 is SGDLS and CDR2 is YYNGEE in the germline V gene. The CDR3 covers 14 residues.

This chain joins TRBV2 and TRBJ2-3; 10 positions match TRBD2. Germline lookup yields CDR1 SNHLY and CDR2 FYNNEI. Trimming removed 3 bases from V and 4 bases from J; junction bases left unmatched: 16. The CDR3 runs 19 residues. The CDR3 region has the DNA TGTGCCAGCAGTGAGGATTGGACTAGCGGTCTCAGAGGCGCAGATACGCAGTATTTT. It is translated as CASSEDWTSGLRGADTQYF.

The chain has TRBV5-1 and TRBJ2-1, with TRBD2 identical over 12 bases. The J segment lost 6 bases and the V segment lost 5 bases, leaving 6 bases of the junction unmatched. CDR1 and CDR2 from the germline V gene are SGHRS and YFSETQ. The CDR3 consists of 15 residues. CDR3: CASSSPGLAGNEQFF. The CDR3 DNA reads TGCGCCAGCAGTTCCCCGGGACTAGCGGGCAATGAGCAGTTCTTC.

The chain uses TRBV2 and TRBJ1-5, with D maybe TRBD1 (5 bases). The CDR3 extends over 15 amino acids. Trimming took off 3 bases at V and 1 base at J, with 10 bases between the two ends. Germline loops: CDR1 SNHLY, CDR2 FYNNEI. The CDR3 coding sequence is TGTGCCAGCAGTGAGGGAGGGGCGAGCAATCAGCCCCAGCATTTT. It translates to CASSEGGASNQPQHF.

This clone is a singleton in its sample. The rearrangement joins TRBV7-2 to TRBJ1-5, with D uncertain. The CDR3 has 16 residues. V was clipped by 1 base and J by 9 bases, with 19 bases between them. Germline V lookup: CDR1 SGHTA, CDR2 FQGNSA. The CDR3 DNA follows: TGTGCCAGCAGCTTAGTGGTTGGCAGCGGCGTTGGGCCCCAGCATTTT. Its protein is CASSLVVGSGVGPQHF.

The chain employs TRBV29-1 and TRBJ1-1; 7 bases fit TRBD1. There are 11 residues in the CDR3. Germline values: CDR1 SQVTM, CDR2 ANQGSEA. V was clipped by 7 bases and J by 8 bases; unmatched bases: 7. The CDR3 DNA reads as TGCAGCGCGAACCGGGACAGAGAAGCTTTCTTT. Translating gives CSANRDREAFF.

The DNA for the CDR3 is TGTGCCAGCAGACATCGGGAGAACTCTGGAAACACCATATATTTT. Translation: CASRHRENSGNTIYF. This chain joins TRBV11-2 and TRBJ1-3, with D unresolved. Trimming removed 6 bases at V and 0 bases at J, with 12 bases between. The CDR3 has 15 amino acids. CDR1 SGHAT and CDR2 FQNNGV come from the germline V gene.

The V and J genes are TRBV4-1 and TRBJ2-2; D is undetermined. Trimming removed 1 base from V and 3 bases from J, with 15 bases in between. There are 17 residues in the CDR3. In germline, CDR1 is MGHRA, CDR2 YSYEKL. The CDR3 loop is CASSQVRLRPDTGELFF. The CDR3 coding sequence is TGCGCCAGCAGCCAAGTCCGACTCCGTCCCGACACCGGGGAGCTGTTTTTT.

J is TRBJ1-2 and V is TRBV28; the D gene is possibly TRBD1 (6 bases). This CDR3 spans 16 amino acids. Germline V gene lookup returns CDR1 MDHEN and CDR2 SYDVKM. Trimming shortened V by 4 bases and J by 5 bases, and 20 bases separated the two germline ends. The CDR3 protein is CASSSLGGGKSYGYTF. The CDR3 DNA sequence: TGTGCCAGCAGTTCATTAGGGGGGGGGAAGTCATATGGCTACACCTTC.

V usage is TRBV5-1 and J usage is TRBJ2-5; D is possibly TRBD2 (6 bases). Per the germline V gene, CDR1 is SGHRS and CDR2 is YFSETQ. Trimming pared 7 bases from V and 5 bases from J, leaving 18 bases between. The CDR3 contains 14 residues. As DNA, the CDR3 is TGCGCCAGCGGCAACGGGACTCTCAAGGAGACCCAGTACTTC. It translates to CASGNGTLKETQYF.

There are a few counts of this clone. The chain combines TRBV5-7 with TRBJ2-3, with TRBD2 matching over 13 bases. TRBV5-7 is an open reading frame whose function is uncertain. J was trimmed by 4 bases and V by 7 bases; bases with no gene match: 0. The CDR3 extends over 13 amino acids. The CDR3 coding sequence is TGTGCCAGCGGACTAGCGGGAGCAGATACGCAGTATTTT. It translates to CASGLAGADTQYF.

The rearrangement links TRBV13 to TRBJ2-2; D uncertain. This CDR3 contains 15 residues. The V end lost 0 bases, the J end lost 0 bases, and 5 bases lay between the germline ends. In germline, CDR1 is PRHDT, CDR2 FYEKMQ (reference sequence). CDR3 sequence: CASSLGYSNTGELFF. In nucleotides, the CDR3 is TGTGCCAGCAGCTTAGGGTATTCGAACACCGGGGAGCTGTTTTTT.

This clone was picked up one time. This sequence joins TRBV2 and TRBJ2-5, with unresolved D. CDR1 and CDR2 from the germline V gene are SNHLY and FYNNEI. The CDR3 extends over 12 amino acids. Trimming took off 5 bases at V and 3 bases at J, with 7 bases between the two ends. CDR3 sequence: CASSLEEETQYF. The CDR3 DNA reads as TGTGCCAGCAGTTTAGAGGAAGAGACCCAGTACTTC.

J is TRBJ2-5 and V is TRBV7-2; D unresolved. V lost 2 bases and J lost 7, with 11 bases in between. Looked up from germline, CDR1 is SGHTA and CDR2 is FQGNSA. The CDR3 length is 13 residues. In DNA form, the CDR3 reads TGTGCCAGCAGCTTATCTCAGGATGGGACCCAGTACTTC. This sequence encodes CASSLSQDGTQYF.

The CDR3 here is CSVEASARTDTQYF. The DNA of the CDR3 is TGCAGCGTTGAAGCTAGCGCCCGCACAGATACGCAGTATTTT. This chain joins TRBV29-1 and TRBJ2-3, with D possibly TRBD2 on 6 matching bases. The CDR3 consists of 14 residues. Trimming removed 1 base from V and 1 base from J, with 9 bases in between. CDR1 and CDR2 from the germline V gene are SQVTM and ANQGSEA.

The V gene is TRBV21-1, the J gene TRBJ1-5; the table's D gene call, TRBD1, was not cross checked with the DNA. TRBV21-1 is termed a pseudogene. CDR3 length equals 15 residues. CDR3 bases: TGTGCCAGCTTTCGGACAGGGAGAACGGGACAGCCCCAGCATTTT. Translation gives CASFRTGRTGQPQHF.

This clone has more than one count but fewer than ten. V is TRBV20-1 and J is TRBJ2-3; D gene ambiguous. V dropped 6 bases and J dropped 10 bases, with 14 bases sitting between them. Germline-derived CDR1 and CDR2 are DFQATT and SNEGSKA (reference sequence). The CDR3 is made up of 11 amino acids. CDR3 DNA: TGCAGTGCCAACTTCCCCCCTTCGCAGTATTTT. Translated: CSANFPPSQYF.